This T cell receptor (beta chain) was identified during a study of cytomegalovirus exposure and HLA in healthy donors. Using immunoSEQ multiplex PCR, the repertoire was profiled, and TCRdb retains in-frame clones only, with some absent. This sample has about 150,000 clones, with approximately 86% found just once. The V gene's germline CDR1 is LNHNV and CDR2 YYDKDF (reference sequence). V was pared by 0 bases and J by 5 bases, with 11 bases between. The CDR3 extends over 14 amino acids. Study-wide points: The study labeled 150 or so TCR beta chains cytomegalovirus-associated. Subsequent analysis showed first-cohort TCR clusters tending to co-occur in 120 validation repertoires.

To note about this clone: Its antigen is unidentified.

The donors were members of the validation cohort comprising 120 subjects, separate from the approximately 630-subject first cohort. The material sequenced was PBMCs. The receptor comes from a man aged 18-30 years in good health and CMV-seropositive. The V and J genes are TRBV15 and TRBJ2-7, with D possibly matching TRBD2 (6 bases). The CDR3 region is CATSRDRWGDEQYF. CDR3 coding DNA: TGTGCCACCAGCAGAGACCGCTGGGGGGACGAGCAGTACTTC.